These T cell receptor beta chains were read from a single sample in a study of T cell responses to AZD1222 COVID-19 vaccine. TCRdb's copy holds only in-frame clones and misses some; the assay was immunoSEQ multiplex PCR. This sample has tens of thousands of clones, with 88% found just once. The sample was peripheral blood, taken 28 days after the second dose of the MenACWY control vaccine. All receptors derive from an adult who received the MenACWY meningococcal vaccine as a control. CDR3s include the opening cysteine and the closing phenylalanine or tryptophan. The D gene is left open where the match is weak. Clone size appears in some rows only: once, few, many, or a class for an expanded clone.

J gene,D gene,clone size,V gene,CDR3 protein,CDR3 DNA
TRBJ1-1,.,.,TRBV28,CASSLPGYGAEAFF,TGTGCCAGCAGTCTCCCGGGGTATGGGGCTGAAGCTTTCTTT
TRBJ1-1,.,.,TRBV10-3,CAISRGTEAFF,TGTGCCATCAGTCGGGGGACTGAAGCTTTCTTT
TRBJ2-1,.,.,TRBV3-1/TRBV3-2,CASSQAGSRSYNEQFF,TGTGCCAGCAGCCAAGCCGGGAGTCGGTCCTACAATGAGCAGTTCTTC
TRBJ2-1,TRBD2,.,TRBV27,CASSLSRLAGGLNEQFF,TGTGCCAGCAGTTTATCCCGACTAGCGGGGGGGTTGAATGAGCAGTTCTTC
TRBJ2-1,.,few,TRBV7-9,CASSPAGGRDGNEQFF,TGTGCCAGCAGCCCCGCTGGAGGGAGAGACGGCAATGAGCAGTTCTTC
TRBJ2-5,.,.,TRBV10-3,CAISERSEAGTQYF,TGTGCCATCAGTGAGAGGTCGGAAGCAGGTACCCAGTACTTC
TRBJ2-3,.,.,TRBV11-1,CASSSGGSSTDTQYF,TGTGCCAGCAGTTCAGGGGGGTCAAGCACAGATACGCAGTATTTT
TRBJ2-2,.,.,TRBV5-8,CASSLSAGWYDTGELFF,TGTGCCAGCAGCTTGTCTGCGGGGTGGTATGACACCGGGGAGCTGTTTTTT
TRBJ1-2,.,.,TRBV28,CASSAGVKGYTF,TGTGCCAGCTCAGCAGGGGTAAAAGGCTACACCTTC
TRBJ2-2,TRBD2,.,TRBV27,CASRGTSGSPGELFF,TGTGCCAGCAGGGGAACTAGCGGGAGTCCCGGGGAGCTGTTTTTT
TRBJ2-7,.,few,TRBV7-6,CASSLDPRAHGVEQYF,TGTGCCAGCAGCTTAGATCCTAGGGCCCATGGTGTCGAGCAGTACTTC
TRBJ2-7,TRBD2,.,TRBV7-9,CASSLVAGLNEQYF,TGTGCCAGCAGCTTAGTAGCGGGACTTAACGAGCAGTACTTC
TRBJ2-2,TRBD2,.,TRBV30,CAWRLAGGTRGELFF,TGTGCCTGGAGACTAGCGGGAGGGACGAGAGGGGAGCTGTTTTTT
TRBJ2-7,TRBD2,few,TRBV7-2,CASRNSGSGSYEQYF,TGTGCCAGCAGGAATAGCGGGAGTGGGTCCTACGAGCAGTACTTC
TRBJ2-7,TRBD1,.,TRBV28,CASSFIRGLYHEQYF,TGTGCCAGCAGTTTTATTAGGGGGCTTTATCACGAGCAGTACTTC
TRBJ1-1,.,once,TRBV28,CASSLGGADTEAFF,TGTGCCAGCAGTTTAGGAGGGGCGGACACTGAAGCTTTCTTT
TRBJ1-2,.,.,TRBV11-2,CASSQPGHPNIYGYTF,TGTGCCAGCAGCCAGCCGGGACACCCGAACATCTATGGCTACACCTTC
TRBJ1-2,TRBD1,.,TRBV3-1/TRBV3-2,CASSPEMGQGSPGYTF,TGTGCCAGCAGCCCCGAGATGGGACAGGGCTCCCCTGGCTACACCTTC
TRBJ1-1,.,.,TRBV7-3,CASSYDGGFEAFF,TGTGCCAGCAGTTACGACGGGGGCTTTGAAGCTTTCTTT
TRBJ1-2,.,.,TRBV16,CASSQSSNYGYTF,TGTGCCAGCAGCCAATCTTCTAACTATGGCTACACCTTC
TRBJ1-2,.,.,TRBV14,CASSQDLGGTNYGYTF,TGTGCCAGCAGCCAGGATTTGGGGGGGACTAACTATGGCTACACCTTC
TRBJ2-5,.,.,TRBV5-5,CASSLPGKETQYF,TGTGCCAGCAGCTTGCCGGGGAAGGAGACCCAGTACTTC
TRBJ2-7,TRBD1,.,TRBV19,CASSPRGQGKYEQYF,TGTGCCAGTAGTCCTCGGGGACAGGGGAAATACGAGCAGTACTTC
TRBJ1-1,.,.,TRBV6-6,CASSPGRTNTEAFF,TGTGCCAGCAGTCCGGGACGGACGAACACTGAAGCTTTCTTT
TRBJ1-5,.,medium-sized,TRBV6-2/TRBV6-3,CASSYQGYSNQPQHF,TGTGCCAGCAGTTACCAGGGATATAGCAATCAGCCCCAGCATTTT
TRBJ2-7,TRBD2,.,TRBV19,CASSISSSGSYSYEQYF,TGTGCCAGTAGTATTTCGTCCAGCGGGAGTTATTCCTACGAGCAGTACTTC
TRBJ1-2,.,.,TRBV30,CAWILRGIHGYTF,TGTGCCTGGATACTCAGGGGCATTCATGGCTACACCTTC
TRBJ2-2,.,.,TRBV9,CASSPGTNTGELFF,TGTGCCAGCAGCCCGGGGACTAACACCGGGGAGCTGTTTTTT
TRBJ2-7,.,.,TRBV7-2,CASSSLGSVVRNEQYF,TGTGCCAGCAGCTCCTTGGGGAGCGTTGTCAGGAACGAGCAGTACTTC
TRBJ2-1,TRBD2,.,TRBV2,CASRPGGENEQFF,TGTGCCAGCAGGCCTGGGGGGGAGAATGAGCAGTTCTTC
TRBJ2-7,TRBD1,few,TRBV14,CASSPGVGGLYEQYF,TGTGCCAGCAGCCCCGGAGTAGGGGGCCTCTACGAGCAGTACTTC
TRBJ2-7,.,.,TRBV4-1,CASSRDIPGLSGLLNEQYF,TGCGCCAGCAGCCGCGATATACCGGGATTGTCTGGGCTTCTAAACGAGCAGTACTTC
TRBJ1-1,.,.,TRBV30,CAWGTAAMNTEAFF,TGTGCCTGGGGCACGGCAGCCATGAACACTGAAGCTTTCTTT
TRBJ1-1,TRBD1,.,TRBV24-1,CATRGQGPDTEAFF,TGTGCCACCAGAGGACAGGGGCCGGACACTGAAGCTTTCTTT
TRBJ1-1,TRBD1,.,TRBV6-5,CASRTITGAGTEAFF,TGTGCCAGCAGAACTATTACAGGGGCGGGTACTGAAGCTTTCTTT
TRBJ2-7,.,.,TRBV30,CAWSTRQILREQYF,TGTGCCTGGAGTACGCGACAGATTCTACGGGAGCAGTACTTC
TRBJ2-2,TRBD1,.,TRBV9,CASSDRQGRTGELFF,TGTGCCAGCAGCGACAGACAGGGGCGGACCGGGGAGCTGTTTTTT
TRBJ2-1,.,.,TRBV5-1,CASSFLVALNYGNEQFF,TGCGCCAGCAGCTTCCTCGTCGCTCTAAATTACGGCAATGAGCAGTTCTTC
TRBJ2-7,TRBD2,.,TRBV5-1,CASSSTSGDYEQYF,TGCGCCAGCAGCTCAACTAGCGGGGACTACGAGCAGTACTTC
TRBJ2-7,.,once,TRBV11-2,CASSPWNEQYF,TGTGCCAGCAGCCCTTGGAACGAGCAGTACTTC
TRBJ2-3,.,.,TRBV5-4,CASSKDQVGPTDTQYF,TGTGCCAGCAGCAAGGATCAGGTCGGGCCCACAGATACGCAGTATTTT
TRBJ1-2,.,.,TRBV3-1/TRBV3-2,CASSPWGGANNYGYTF,TGTGCCAGCAGCCCTTGGGGGGGGGCAAATAACTATGGCTACACCTTC
TRBJ1-4,TRBD1,.,TRBV5-4,CASSWTGENEKLFF,TGTGCCAGCAGTTGGACAGGAGAGAATGAAAAACTGTTTTTT
TRBJ2-1,TRBD2,.,TRBV18,CASSPPGLQEWERFF,TGTGCCAGCTCACCACCGGGACTACAAGAATGGGAGCGGTTCTTC
TRBJ2-1,.,.,TRBV19,CASTQGGRAYNEQFF,TGTGCCAGTACTCAAGGGGGGCGCGCCTACAATGAGCAGTTCTTC
TRBJ2-3,.,.,TRBV19,CAREKLRDGQKADTQYF,TGTGCCAGAGAAAAACTTAGGGACGGGCAGAAGGCGGATACGCAGTATTTT
TRBJ2-5,.,.,TRBV5-4,CASSLGRYQETQYF,TGTGCCAGCAGCTTGGGCCGGTACCAAGAGACCCAGTACTTC
TRBJ2-1,TRBD2,.,TRBV2,CASILSPETSGSAYNEQFF,TGTGCCAGCATCCTTAGTCCAGAGACTAGCGGGTCAGCGTACAATGAGCAGTTCTTC
TRBJ2-6,TRBD1,.,TRBV27,CASSLGQGAPRANVLTF,TGTGCCAGCAGTTTGGGTCAGGGGGCGCCGAGGGCCAACGTCCTGACTTTC
TRBJ2-5,.,.,TRBV7-9,CASSPNLGTTRAQYF,TGTGCCAGCAGTCCAAACCTGGGGACCACAAGGGCCCAGTACTTC